The clone carrying this TCR beta chain was observed a handful of times. V was clipped by 0 bases and J by 4 bases, with 12 bases between them. Germline V gene data show CDR1 as DFQATT and CDR2 as SNEGSKA (reference sequence). The CDR3 is 14 amino acids. In TCRdb, the 5' RACE reads were re-called with MiXCR into one record per CDR3 protein. Of fewer than 800,000 distinct CDR3 sequences listed, just over 7% were seen once; the top ten hold roughly 1.6%. This specimen belongs to a study of identical twins. The sample was also reused in another study, on yellow fever vaccine responses in identical twins.

Sample: PBMCs. The receptor comes from a woman aged 18-29 years in good health. This chain joins TRBV20-1 and TRBJ1-1; D is ambiguous. CDR3 sequence (DNA): TGCAGTGCTAGAGAATGGGCGTTGGGCACTGAAGCTTTCTTT. Translation: CSAREWALGTEAFF.